The TCR beta chain under discussion was sequenced for a study of CD8 T cells in ankylosing spondylitis. TCRdb ran MiXCR on the 5' RACE reads and lists one entry per CDR3 protein. This table has 150,000 to 200,000 distinct CDR3 sequences, around 17% appearing once. Ten or more counts support this clonotype. Trimming took 3 bases from V and 1 from J, leaving 6 bases between them. Germline values: CDR1 DFQATT, CDR2 SNEGSKA (reference sequence). The CDR3 loop spans 13 amino acids. This sequence was found in a male donor with ankylosing spondylitis or in good health (not recorded which). Sequencing was carried out using blood, either unsorted or a sorted T cell fraction (not recorded which). The rearrangement joins TRBV20-1 to TRBJ2-2, with D unresolved. CDR3 DNA sequence: TGCAGTGCTAGGCCCCGGAACACCGGGGAGCTGTTTTTT. Translation: CSARPRNTGELFF.